This is a list of T cell receptor beta chains from one sample in a study of tumor and adjacent non-tumor tissue in lung cancer. Using its own MiXCR run on the multiplex PCR reads, TCRdb lists one record per CDR3 protein. The sample holds around 100,000 distinct CDR3 sequences, less than 75% seen once. Specimen: distant non-tumor lung tissue. Source of these receptors: a man aged 30-40 years with non-small cell lung cancer. Each CDR3 is given with its conserved first and last residue. D genes are given only for firm matches. Rows may omit the clone size; those that give it use once, few, many or a size class.

J,size,V,length,D,DNA,CDR3
TRBJ1-5,many,TRBV4-3,13,-,TGCGCCAGCAGCCAAGATGAAGGTCAGCCCCAGCATTTT,CASSQDEGQPQHF
TRBJ2-1,-,TRBV5-1,15,-,TGCGCCAGCAGCTTGGTGGGGGCGCCTTCGGATGAGCAGTTCTTC,CASSLVGAPSDEQFF
TRBJ1-2,many,TRBV20-1,15,-,TGCAGTGCTAGAGATTCTCGGCTGGGAAACTATGGCTACACCTTC,CSARDSRLGNYGYTF
TRBJ2-2,-,TRBV11-2,17,-,TGTGCCAGCAGCTTAGATCCCCGGGACATCTACACCGGGGAGCTGTTTTTT,CASSLDPRDIYTGELFF
TRBJ2-7,-,TRBV6-5,12,-,TGTGCCGGCAGTCGGCCAGCCTACGAGCAGTACTTC,CAGSRPAYEQYF
TRBJ1-5,-,TRBV11-3,16,-,TGTGCCAGCAGCTTATATGCCCGGGACACCGATCAGCCCCAGCATTTT,CASSLYARDTDQPQHF
TRBJ2-1,-,TRBV20-1,13,-,TGCAGTGCTAGAGTGCCCTCCTACAAAGGGCAGTTCTTC,CSARVPSYKGQFF
TRBJ2-7,few,TRBV20-1,13,TRBD2,TGCAGTGTAGGCGGGAGGGCCATGTACGAGCACTACTTC,CSVGGRAMYEHYF
TRBJ2-3,many,TRBV20-1,14,-,TGCAGTGCTAGAGTGGTCAGTCAGGGAGATACGCAGTATTTT,CSARVVSQGDTQYF
TRBJ2-2,-,TRBV11-2,16,-,TGTGCCAGCAGCGGCTCAGTAAGGGGGGCCGGCGGGGAGCTGTTTTTT,CASSGSVRGAGGELFF
TRBJ2-1,-,TRBV29-1,14,TRBD2,TGCGGGGGTGGCGGACTAGCGGGAGGCAATGAGCAGTTCTTC,CGGGGLAGGNEQFF
TRBJ1-1,-,TRBV11-1,18,TRBD1,TGTGCCAGCCGCCCAGACCCGGGACAGGGGGGTTGCGATATTGAAGCTTTCTTT,CASRPDPGQGGCDIEAFF
TRBJ1-1,-,TRBV20-1,13,TRBD1,TGCAATACGCACGGGTTCAGGACAGGGGAAGCTTTCTTT,CNTHGFRTGEAFF
TRBJ1-1,medium-sized,TRBV11-2,13,-,TGTGCCAGCAGCCCACCTGATAACACTGAAGCTTTCTTT,CASSPPDNTEAFF
TRBJ2-5,many,TRBV20-1,15,-,TGCAGTGCTACGAGGGACCCCGAGGGGCAAGAGACCCAGTACTTC,CSATRDPEGQETQYF
TRBJ2-1,-,TRBV10-2,16,TRBD2,TGTGCCAGCAGTGTTACTAGCGGGGGGACCTACAATGAGCAGTTCTTC,CASSVTSGGTYNEQFF
TRBJ2-1,-,TRBV11-2,12,-,TGTGCCAGCAGCTCCCAGGACAATGGACAGTTCTTC,CASSSQDNGQFF
TRBJ2-3,-,TRBV7-3,16,TRBD1,TGTGCCAGCATCTTAGGGTCGGGACAGGGAATAGATACGCACTATTTT,CASILGSGQGIDTHYF
TRBJ2-7,few,TRBV28,15,-,TGTGCCAGCAGCTTAGGCGGGTACCCCCCCTACGAGCAGTACTTC,CASSLGGYPPYEQYF
TRBJ2-5,few,TRBV11-2,12,-,TGTGCCAGCAGCCTAATAGTGGGGACCCAGTACTTC,CASSLIVGTQYF
TRBJ2-1,-,TRBV13,18,TRBD2,TGTGCCGGCAACTCAACAGGGACTAGCGTGACAGCCTACAATGAGCAGTTCTTC,CAGNSTGTSVTAYNEQFF
TRBJ2-7,-,TRBV29-1,12,-,TGCAGCCCCATGACAGCTGCCTACAAGCAGTACTTC,CSPMTAAYKQYF
TRBJ2-2,-,TRBV4-1,17,-,TGCGCCAGCAGCAGATCGAATGGAGGGGCAGTGAACGGGGAGCTGTTTTTT,CASSRSNGGAVNGELFF
TRBJ1-6,-,TRBV10-3,13,-,TGTGCCATCGGCACAGGTTATAATTCACCCCTCCACTTT,CAIGTGYNSPLHF
TRBJ2-7,few,TRBV6-5,13,-,TGTACCAGCAGTTACGATGCGGTTGGGGAGCAGTACTTC,CTSSYDAVGEQYF
TRBJ2-7,-,TRBV6-5,16,TRBD2,TGTGCTAGCGGTTCCCCTCGGACTAGCGGCGTCCACGAGCAGTACTTC,CASGSPRTSGVHEQYF
TRBJ2-7,-,TRBV6-1,15,-,TGTGCCTGCAGTGCCCGGGACCCACTATCCTACGAGCAGTACTTC,CACSARDPLSYEQYF
TRBJ2-1,-,TRBV18,14,TRBD1,TGTGCCAGCTCAGGACAGGGGGCTAACAATGAGCAGTTCTTC,CASSGQGANNEQFF
TRBJ2-6,-,TRBV6-5,18,TRBD2,TGTGCCAGTACCCGGGAGGGACGGAGCAGCTCTGGGGCCAACGTCCTGACTTTC,CASTREGRSSSGANVLTF
TRBJ2-1,-,TRBV6-5,15,-,TGTGCCAGCAGTTATGACTCCAATTCCTACAATAAGCGGTTCTTC,CASSYDSNSYNKRFF
TRBJ2-1,-,TRBV12-5,13,-,TGTGCTAGTGGTATTCGGGAATTGGAGACCCAGTTCTTC,CASGIRELETQFF
TRBJ1-5,-,TRBV25-1,16,TRBD1,TGTGCCAGCAGCGAATCGGGCAGGGGGCAGAAACAGCCCCAGCATTTT,CASSESGRGQKQPQHF
TRBJ2-7,-,TRBV4-1,15,-,TGCGCCGGCAGCCAAGACCCAGGGGCATCCTACGAGGAATACTTC,CAGSQDPGASYEEYF
TRBJ1-2,medium-sized,TRBV11-3,14,TRBD1,TGTGCCAGCAGCGCGGGACAGACGAACTATGGCTACACCTTC,CASSAGQTNYGYTF
TRBJ2-1,-,TRBV19,15,TRBD1,TGTGCCAGTAGAAATGACAGGGGCTCCTACGATGAGCAGTTCTTC,CASRNDRGSYDEQFF
TRBJ2-7,-,TRBV11-1,13,-,TGTGCCAGTAGCTTAGAGGGCTCCTACGAGCAGTACTTC,CASSLEGSYEQYF
TRBJ2-3,-,TRBV4-2,15,-,TGTGCCAGCAGCCAAGGGCGGTGGGGCACAGATACGCAGTATTTT,CASSQGRWGTDTQYF
TRBJ2-7,medium-sized,TRBV4-1,16,TRBD2,TGCGCCAGCAGCCAAGATGAGTCGGGAGGGACCTACGAGCAGTACTTC,CASSQDESGGTYEQYF
TRBJ2-2,-,TRBV6-4,14,-,TGTGCCGGCAGTCTAGCTGAAAACACCGGGGAGCTGTTTTTT,CAGSLAENTGELFF
TRBJ2-4,-,TRBV21-1,16,-,TGTGCCAGCAGCTTACCCCAGGGGGCCTTCAAAAACATTCAGTACTTC,CASSLPQGAFKNIQYF
TRBJ2-2,-,TRBV20-1,15,-,TGCAGTGCCTCTATACAGGGAGGAAACACCGGGGAGCTGTTTTTT,CSASIQGGNTGELFF
TRBJ1-6,-,TRBV4-3,14,-,TGCGCCAGCAGCCAAAAGTATAGGAATTCACCTCTCCACTTT,CASSQKYRNSPLHF
TRBJ2-3,-,TRBV5-1,15,-,TGCGCCAGCAGCATTGGACTAACGGACACAGATACGCAGTATTTT,CASSIGLTDTDTQYF
TRBJ2-7,-,TRBV6-2/TRBV6-3,14,-,TGTGCCAGCGCCCTGGAGGACAGCACCTACGAGCAGTACTTC,CASALEDSTYEQYF
TRBJ2-1,-,TRBV20-1,15,TRBD2,TGCAGTGCCATGACCGGAACTAGCGTTCTCCATAAGCAGTTCTTC,CSAMTGTSVLHKQFF
TRBJ1-2,many,TRBV20-1,11,-,TGCAGTGCACCCATCTCGGGGGGCTACACCTTC,CSAPISGGYTF
TRBJ2-5,many,TRBV29-1,14,-,TGCAGCGTTGTGGACACAGGGAATGAAGAGACCCAGTACTTC,CSVVDTGNEETQYF
TRBJ1-2,-,TRBV11-2,11,-,TGTGCCATCAGCTCGTCTTATGGCTACACCTTC,CAISSSYGYTF
TRBJ1-3,-,TRBV5-1,14,-,TGCGCCAGCAGGCAGGACAGCTCTGGAAACACCGTATATTTT,CASRQDSSGNTVYF
TRBJ2-1,-,TRBV29-1,14,TRBD2,TGCAGCGTTGACGACGGCGGGGGATGGTATGAACACTTCTTC,CSVDDGGGWYEHFF